This T cell receptor beta chain was retrieved from a study of Ad26.COV2.S vaccination and SARS-CoV-2 variants. Study-level points and caveats: Reported findings describe substantial breadth in spike-specific CD8+ and CD4+ T cell responses following vaccination. Among vaccine recipients, spike-specific TCR breadth exceeded that of placebo recipients.

Details on this clone: What it binds is unknown.

This CDR3 comprises 15 residues. CDR1 and CDR2 (germline): LGHNA, YSLEER. Trimming shortened V by 1 base and J by 7 bases, and 11 bases separated the two germline ends. Some clones are missing from TCRdb's copy, which holds only in-frame ones; the method was immunoSEQ multiplex PCR. The sample has about 97,000 clones; around 80% are singletons. The clonotype comes from a human donor who had recovered from COVID-19. The chain couples TRBV4-3 to TRBJ1-6; D may be TRBD1 (5 bases). Sample: peripheral blood, taken after recovery from COVID-19. In nucleotides, the CDR3 is TGCGCCAGCAGCCAAGGGGTAGGGGACAATTCACCCCTCCACTTT. It yields the protein CASSQGVGDNSPLHF.